This entry lists 28 T cell receptor beta chains sequenced from one sample in a study of Ad26.COV2.S vaccination and SARS-CoV-2 variants. Using immunoSEQ multiplex PCR, the repertoire was profiled, and TCRdb retains in-frame clones only, with some absent. This sample yields about half a million clones, of which roughly nine tenths are seen a single time; 1.7% belongs to the top ten. The treatment here: approximately 18 received Ad26.COV2.S at low or high dose, single or two shots; five or six received placebo; per-sample allocation not given. At day 63 after the first vaccine or placebo injection, samples were drawn. The sample here was peripheral blood, taken in a trial of Ad26.COV2.S vaccine versus placebo. These receptors were obtained from a person between 18 and 65 years old who received the Ad26.COV2.S COVID-19 vaccine or a placebo.

The genes are TRBV12-3 or TRBV12-4 and TRBJ1-5, with no clear D. CDR3 length equals 13 residues. Trimming removed 3 bases from V and 4 bases from J, with 7 bases in between. CDR3 sequence: CASSFDVNQPQHF. The CDR3, as DNA: TGTGCCAGCAGTTTTGACGTTAATCAGCCCCAGCATTTT.

V usage is TRBV11-1 and J usage is TRBJ2-5, with a tentative D call TRBD1 (6 bases). V was pared by 5 bases and J by 2 bases, with 18 bases between. Germline values: CDR1 SGHAT, CDR2 FQDESV (reference sequence). The CDR3 is made up of 16 amino acids. CDR3 DNA sequence: TGTGCCAGCAGCGACCTTTACAGGGCCGAACAAGAGACCCAGTACTTC. Its protein is CASSDLYRAEQETQYF. Together with reference TRBV11-1 and TRBJ2-5, the CDR3 gives the full variable domain: EAEVAQSPRYKITEKSQAVAFWCDPISGHATLYWYRQILGQGPELLVQFQDESVVDDSQLPKDRFSAERLKGVDSTLKIQPAELGDSAMYLCASSDLYRAEQETQYFGPGTRLLVL.

This chain joins TRBV4-1 and TRBJ1-5; tentative D call: TRBD1 (6 bases). This CDR3 is 15 amino acids long. V was trimmed by 5 bases and J by 9 bases, leaving 20 bases between them. CDR1 and CDR2 from the germline V gene are MGHRA and YSYEKL. The CDR3 coding sequence is TGCGCCAGCAGCACGGACAGAAAGGGCTATTGGCCCCAGCATTTT. This gives the protein CASSTDRKGYWPQHF.

The V and J genes are TRBV4-1 and TRBJ2-3, with D uncertain. Germline CDR1 and CDR2: MGHRA and YSYEKL. V lost 2 bases and J lost 6, with 6 bases in between. The CDR3 has 12 amino acids. The CDR3 DNA reads as TGCGCCAGCAGCCAAATTAGTGATACGCAGTATTTT. Encoded protein: CASSQISDTQYF.

V is TRBV7-2 and J is TRBJ2-7; D may be TRBD1 (6 bases). The CDR3 totals 15 residues. Trimming took 5 bases from V and 1 from J, leaving 15 bases between them. Germline V gene sequence: CDR1 SGHTA, CDR2 FQGNSA. CDR3: CASSPGTNPSYEQYF. The CDR3 DNA is TGTGCCAGCAGCCCAGGGACAAATCCATCCTACGAGCAGTACTTC.

The DNA for the CDR3 is TGCGCCAGCACCCAAGCGGGAGGTATCACCGGGGAGCTGTTTTTT. Residues: CASTQAGGITGELFF. The rearrangement uses TRBV5-1 and TRBJ2-2; 9 bases match TRBD2. The germline CDR1 and CDR2 sequences are SGHRS and YFSETQ. This CDR3 is built from 15 residues. After removal of 6 bases from V and 4 bases from J, the junction contained 7 bases not matched to a gene.

This chain joins TRBV3-1 (or the pseudogene TRBV3-2) and TRBJ2-5, with D perhaps assigned TRBD1 or TRBD2 (5 bases each). The CDR3 has 12 amino acids. V lost 3 bases and J 5 bases, leaving 7 bases between the germline ends. The germline V gene has CDR1 LGHDT and CDR2 YNNKEL (reference sequence). The CDR3 nucleotides read TGTGCCAGCAGCCAGGGGGTGGAGACCCAGTACTTC. The encoded protein is CASSQGVETQYF.

The CDR3 reads CASSQLQGARETQYF. Here the CDR3 DNA reads TGTGCCAGCAGCCAATTACAGGGGGCAAGGGAGACCCAGTACTTC. The J gene is TRBJ2-5, the V gene TRBV3-1 (or the pseudogene TRBV3-2); the match to TRBD1 covers 9 bases. The V and J ends lost 2 bases and 5 bases, in that order; junction bases with no gene match: 6. In germline, CDR1 is LGHDT, CDR2 YNNKEL (reference sequence). The CDR3 is made up of 15 amino acids.

A few counts support this clone. The chain combines TRBV2 with TRBJ1-6; no clear D. The V end was cut by 7 bases, the J end by 2 bases, with 15 bases between. This CDR3 contains 16 residues. CDR1 and CDR2 (germline): SNHLY, FYNNEI. This CDR3 reads CASIYDTGAYNSPLHF. The CDR3 DNA reads TGTGCCAGCATTTATGACACGGGCGCCTATAATTCACCCCTCCACTTT.

The V gene is TRBV5-1, the J gene TRBJ2-7; maybe TRBD2 (5 bases). This CDR3 has 12 amino acids. Germline CDR1 SGHRS, CDR2 YFSETQ. The V end was cut by 5 bases, the J end by 4 bases, with 10 bases between. The CDR3 sequence: CASRVGDYEQYF. CDR3 bases: TGCGCCAGCAGGGTCGGGGATTACGAGCAGTACTTC.

This clone was seen a handful of times. The chain is built from TRBV28 and TRBJ2-7; D gene unclear. Germline assignment: CDR1 MDHEN and CDR2 SYDVKM. V was pared by 5 bases and J by 3 bases, with 14 bases between. The CDR3 has 14 amino acids. The CDR3 is CASSPVTKYYEQYF. The CDR3 nucleotides are TGTGCCAGCAGTCCCGTGACGAAGTACTACGAGCAGTACTTC.

Turning to this clone: Other DNA sequences in the same sample also yield this CDR3. This chain uses TRBV27 with TRBJ1-5; D is undetermined. Germline CDR1 is MNHEY and CDR2 is SMNVEV (reference sequence). The CDR3 spans 13 residues. The V gene lost 0 bases and the J gene lost 6 bases, with 6 bases spanning the gap. CDR3 sequence reads: CASSLSAGQPQHF. CDR3 bases: TGTGCCAGCAGTTTATCGGCTGGTCAGCCCCAGCATTTT.

J is TRBJ2-7 and V is TRBV28; TRBD2 might be the D (6 bases). The germline V and J ends were trimmed by 5 bases and 6 bases, with 14 bases remaining between them. Per the germline V gene, CDR1 is MDHEN and CDR2 is SYDVKM. The CDR3 totals 13 residues. The DNA of the CDR3 is TGTGCCAGCAGTCCTCTCGGGGGAATCGAGCAGTACTTC. The encoded protein is CASSPLGGIEQYF.

This rearrangement joins TRBV28 to TRBJ2-7, with 8 bases matching TRBD1. From germline, CDR1 is MDHEN and CDR2 SYDVKM. The CDR3 runs to 14 residues. Trimming removed 1 base from V and 6 bases from J; junction bases left unmatched: 5. CDR3 residues: CASSLYYRGIEQYF. CDR3 in DNA: TGTGCCAGCAGTTTATACTACAGGGGGATCGAGCAGTACTTC.

This chain joins TRBV4-2 and TRBJ1-2; D gene unclear. CDR3 length: 13 residues. The germline V gene has CDR1 LGHNA and CDR2 YNFKEQ. The V and J ends lost 1 base and 0 bases respectively, with 3 bases between them. CDR3 residues: CASSQVANYGYTF. The CDR3 nucleotides are TGTGCCAGCAGCCAAGTGGCTAACTATGGCTACACCTTC.

The J gene is TRBJ1-5, the V gene TRBV3-1 (or the pseudogene TRBV3-2); D is unclear. V dropped 1 base and J dropped 7 bases, with 14 bases sitting between them. Germline-derived CDR1 and CDR2 are LGHDT and YNNKEL (reference sequence). The CDR3 extends over 15 amino acids. The CDR3 DNA is TGTGCCAGCAGCCAAGGACCAAATCTCGGGCAGCCCCAGCATTTT. It translates to CASSQGPNLGQPQHF.

This clone was recorded a few times. V gene TRBV4-3 combines with J gene TRBJ1-5, with D maybe TRBD1 (5 bases). The CDR3 contains 14 residues. V was shortened by 0 bases and J by 7 bases, with 10 bases between the two germline ends. Germline CDR1 is LGHNA and CDR2 is YSLEER. The CDR3 bases are TGCGCCAGCAGCCAAGATCGGTGGGGCCAGCCCCAGCATTTT. This codes for CASSQDRWGQPQHF.

The chain couples TRBV11-2 to TRBJ2-4; 7 nucleotides align to TRBD1. After removal of 3 bases from V and 7 bases from J, the junction contained 6 bases not matched to a gene. The CDR3 is 14 residues long. Germline V gene data show CDR1 as SGHAT and CDR2 as FQNNGV. This CDR3 is CASSFREGANIQYF. The CDR3 bases are TGTGCCAGCAGCTTTCGAGAGGGGGCCAACATTCAGTACTTC.

The chain couples TRBV5-1 to TRBJ2-2; D gene ambiguous. The CDR3 consists of 13 residues. Per the germline V gene, CDR1 is SGHRS and CDR2 is YFSETQ. With 4 bases removed from V and 8 bases from J, the gap between germline ends came to 12 bases. CDR3 amino acids: CASSAGPTGELFF. The CDR3 region has the DNA TGCGCCAGCAGCGCCGGTCCAACAGGGGAGCTGTTTTTT. Full variable domain (missing parts from reference TRBV5-1 and TRBJ2-2): KAGVTQTPRYLIKTRGQQVTLSCSPISGHRSVSWYQQTPGQGLQFLFEYFSETQRNKGNFPGRFSGRQFSNSRSEMNVSTLELGDSALYLCASSAGPTGELFFGEGSRLTVL.

The genes are TRBV7-6 and TRBJ2-7; TRBD1 is a possible D gene (5 bases). CDR1 is SGHVS and CDR2 is FNYEAQ in the germline V gene. V dropped 0 bases and J dropped 2 bases, with 11 bases sitting between them. The CDR3 has 15 amino acids. The CDR3 nucleotides read TGTGCCAGCAGCTTAGCTGGGGCCAGAACCTACGAGCAGTACTTC. It encodes CASSLAGARTYEQYF.

This clone occurred a few times. The rearrangement joins TRBV19 to TRBJ2-7; either TRBD1 or TRBD2 may fit D (5 bases each). Between the trimmed V and J ends, which lost 9 bases and 2 bases, there was a span of 14 bases. Per the germline V gene, CDR1 is LNHDA and CDR2 is SQIVND (reference sequence). The CDR3 contains 13 residues. As DNA, the CDR3 is TGTGCCAGCGGGGACGGGACGACCTACGAGCAGTACTTC. Translation: CASGDGTTYEQYF. Full variable domain (remainder filled in from reference TRBV19 and TRBJ2-7): DGGITQSPKYLFRKEGQNVTLSCEQNLNHDAMYWYRQDPGQGLRLIYYSQIVNDFQKGDIAEGYSVSREKKESFPLTVTSAQKNPTAFYLCASGDGTTYEQYFGPGTRLTVT.

CDR3 bases: TGTGCCACCAGTGACCCCCGGGACAGCGTGGAGACCCAGTACTTC. Translating gives CATSDPRDSVETQYF. This chain joins TRBV24-1 and TRBJ2-5, with 7 bases that match TRBD1. Germline V gene sequence: CDR1 KGHDR, CDR2 SFDVKD. V shed 4 bases, J shed 5 bases, and the junction held 9 bases outside the gene matches. CDR3 length: 15 residues.

This chain uses TRBV7-8 with TRBJ1-6; 7 bases match TRBD1. CDR3 length: 15 residues. Germline V gives CDR1 SGHVS, CDR2 FQNEAQ. J lost 7 bases, V lost 0 bases, and 3 bases had no gene match. The CDR3 DNA follows: TGTGCCAGCAGCTTAGCGACAGGGATGAATTCACCCCTCCACTTT. It is translated as CASSLATGMNSPLHF.

The chain carries TRBV19 and TRBJ2-1, with TRBD2 identical over 10 bases. The V and J ends lost 5 bases and 3 bases, in that order; junction bases with no gene match: 7. CDR3 length equals 16 residues. The germline gives CDR1 LNHDA, CDR2 SQIVND (reference sequence). CDR3 sequence reads: CASSVDSSGGYNEQFF. The CDR3 region has the DNA TGTGCCAGTAGTGTCGACTCTAGCGGGGGCTACAATGAGCAGTTCTTC.

V is TRBV19 and J is TRBJ2-1, with TRBD2 matching over 9 bases. Germline lookup yields CDR1 LNHDA and CDR2 SQIVND (reference sequence). The V segment lost 3 bases and the J segment 2 bases; nucleotides outside the gene matches: 5. The CDR3 is made up of 16 amino acids. CDR3 nucleotides: TGTGCCAGTAGTATCCGCGGGAGGGCCGCCTACAATGAGCAGTTCTTC. Translated: CASSIRGRAAYNEQFF.

This clone was seen once. As DNA, the CDR3 is TGTGCCAGCAGTTGGGACAGGGGCTCGTCCTACGAGCAGTACTTC. Its protein product is CASSWDRGSSYEQYF. The V call is TRBV6-5, the J call TRBJ2-7, with 10 bases fitting TRBD1. The CDR3 is made up of 15 amino acids. V dropped 4 bases and J dropped 1; count of bases not matched to a gene: 4. Germline V CDR1 and CDR2: MNHEY, SVGAGI.

V gene TRBV19 combines with J gene TRBJ2-7; 9 nucleotides agree with TRBD1. The V segment lost 5 bases and the J segment 2 bases; nucleotides outside the gene matches: 7. CDR1 and CDR2 (germline): LNHDA, SQIVND (reference sequence). The CDR3 loop spans 15 amino acids. CDR3 DNA sequence: TGTGCCAGTAGTGATCCGGGACAGGGCCCCTACGAGCAGTACTTC. Translation gives CASSDPGQGPYEQYF. Drawing the rest from reference TRBV19 and TRBJ2-7, the complete variable domain is DGGITQSPKYLFRKEGQNVTLSCEQNLNHDAMYWYRQDPGQGLRLIYYSQIVNDFQKGDIAEGYSVSREKKESFPLTVTSAQKNPTAFYLCASSDPGQGPYEQYFGPGTRLTVT.

The chain recombines TRBV11-2 with TRBJ2-7, with D possibly TRBD1 on 6 matching bases. Trimming pared 4 bases from V and 4 bases from J, leaving 17 bases between. The germline V gene has CDR1 SGHAT and CDR2 FQNNGV. CDR3 length: 15 residues. The DNA for the CDR3 is TGTGCCAGCAGCTCCTACCGGGACATGAGGTACGAGCAGTACTTC. It specifies CASSSYRDMRYEQYF. Using reference TRBV11-2 and TRBJ2-7 for the parts outside the CDR3, the full variable domain is EAGVAQSPRYKIIEKRQSVAFWCNPISGHATLYWYQQILGQGPKLLIQFQNNGVVDDSQLPKDRFSAERLKGVDSTLKIQPAKLEDSAVYLCASSSYRDMRYEQYFGPGTRLTVT.